This T cell receptor beta chain was profiled in a study of T cells expressing NK-cell markers. Study information: All TCR beta repertoires analysed originated from sorted CD3+CD56+NKG2C+, CD3+CD56+NKG2C- and CD3+CD56-NKG2C+ T cells.

With the 5' RACE reads reprocessed, TCRdb shows one record per CDR3 protein and no DNA. With about 160,000 distinct CDR3 sequences in the sample, the ten largest clones hold around 18%. From germline, CDR1 is LNHDA and CDR2 SQIVND (reference sequence). The CDR3 is 15 residues long. This clonotype originated in a woman aged 18 to 75 in good health. This chain connects TRBV19 to TRBJ1-6; TCRdb returns TRBD1, unconfirmable since there is no DNA. The sequenced sample consisted of blood T cells: a sorted CD56 or NKG2C T cell subset, CD4+ or CD8+ T cells, or bulk PBMC T cells (not recorded which). This CDR3 reads CASTSRQGRNSPLHF.